This TCR beta chain was retrieved from a study of OX40 agonist ivuxolimab in advanced cancers. About the research overall: Dose-escalation patients suffered from hepatocellular carcinoma, melanoma, renal cell or head and neck cancer.

Per the germline V gene, CDR1 is SGHTA and CDR2 is FQGNSA. The germline V and J ends were trimmed by 4 bases and 0 bases, with 9 bases remaining between them. CDR3 length equals 14 residues. Profiling relied on immunoSEQ multiplex PCR, and the TCRdb table lists in-frame clones only, not all of them. The sample holds 79,000 or so clones, less than 95% seen once. The chain couples TRBV7-2 to TRBJ1-1; no clear D gene. Specimen: CD4+ or CD8+ T cells sorted from blood, collected in a trial of the OX40 agonist ivuxolimab. This sequence originates from an adult with an advanced solid tumor such as melanoma, head and neck, liver or kidney cancer. The CDR3 is CASSSMGLNTEAFF. The CDR3 nucleotides are TGTGCCAGCAGCTCGATGGGCCTGAACACTGAAGCTTTCTTT.